The 23 T cell receptor beta chains listed next were all sequenced from one sample in a study of cytomegalovirus exposure and HLA in healthy donors. PCR employed 60 Vbeta and 13 Jbeta primers. This table comes from immunoSEQ multiplex PCR, and its TCRdb copy is limited to in-frame clones, with some not included. The sample gives roughly 99,000 clones, approximately 80% of which show up once; approximately 15% is in the top ten. Sequencing was carried out using PBMCs. These receptors were obtained from a man in his fifties or sixties in good health and CMV-seropositive.

V gene TRBV7-2 combines with J gene TRBJ2-1; 10 bases map to TRBD2. The CDR3 is 15 residues long. Germline V lookup: CDR1 SGHTA, CDR2 FQGNSA. The V segment lost 5 bases and the J segment 6 bases; nucleotides outside the gene matches: 7. This CDR3 reads CASSRLAGEPNEQFF. DNA for the CDR3: TGTGCCAGCAGCCGTCTAGCGGGGGAACCCAATGAGCAGTTCTTC.

This chain joins TRBV9 and TRBJ1-2; 7 bases map to TRBD1. J was trimmed by 5 bases and V by 0 bases; bases with no gene match: 4. The CDR3 is 14 amino acids. Germline V CDR1 and CDR2: SGDLS, YYNGEE. CDR3 DNA: TGTGCCAGCAGCGTAGCAGGGGGTGGATATGGCTACACCTTC. Its translation: CASSVAGGGYGYTF.

CDR3: CASGLNQGVWETQYF. CDR3 nucleotide sequence: TGTGCTAGTGGTTTGAACCAGGGGGTCTGGGAGACCCAGTACTTC. The rearrangement links TRBV12-5 to TRBJ2-5; 7 bases are a match to TRBD1. Trimming cost V 2 bases and J 5 bases; bases outside gene matches: 8. The CDR3 runs 15 residues. Looked up from germline, CDR1 is LGHNT and CDR2 is FRNRAP.

This clone appeared a single time. The chain uses TRBV7-2 and TRBJ1-1; no clear D. V shed 2 bases and J shed 3 bases, with 10 bases lying between them. CDR1 is SGHTA, CDR2 FQGNSA, per germline. The length of the CDR3 is 14 residues. The CDR3 nucleotides read TGTGCCAGCAGCTTAAGCCAATCTCACACTGAAGCTTTCTTT. Protein sequence: CASSLSQSHTEAFF.

CDR3 residues: CASSLTTGPYGYTF. CDR3 DNA: TGTGCCAGCAGCTTGACGACAGGCCCCTATGGCTACACCTTC. The V call is TRBV5-5, the J call TRBJ1-2; perhaps TRBD1 as D (6 bases). Trimming shortened V by 1 base and J by 4 bases, and 11 bases separated the two germline ends. Per the germline V gene, CDR1 is SGHKS and CDR2 is YYEKEE (reference sequence). CDR3 length: 14 residues.

V usage is TRBV5-1 and J usage is TRBJ1-2; 12 nucleotides line up with TRBD1. V lost 1 base to trimming and J lost 4 bases; unmatched junction nucleotides: 2. Germline lookup yields CDR1 SGHRS and CDR2 YFSETQ. The CDR3 sequence is 15 residues long. Here the CDR3 reads CASSLQGQGAYGYTF. CDR3 in DNA: TGCGCCAGCAGCTTGCAGGGACAGGGGGCCTATGGCTACACCTTC.

V usage is TRBV9 and J usage is TRBJ2-7, with 7 bases that match TRBD1. Per the germline V gene, CDR1 is SGDLS and CDR2 is YYNGEE. The CDR3 is 15 amino acids. The V segment lost 4 bases and the J segment 0 bases; nucleotides outside the gene matches: 7. The CDR3 loop reads CASSPQTGSSYEQYF. For the CDR3, the DNA is TGTGCCAGCAGCCCTCAGACAGGGAGCTCCTACGAGCAGTACTTC.

The chain joins TRBV5-1 to TRBJ2-7; tentatively, D is TRBD1 (6 bases). The CDR3 has 15 amino acids. Trimming removed 0 bases at V and 2 bases at J, with 12 bases between. Germline V CDR1 and CDR2: SGHRS, YFSETQ. CDR3 bases: TGCGCCAGCAGCTTGGAGAGGGGGTTCACCTACGAGCAGTACTTC. Translating it yields CASSLERGFTYEQYF. The entire variable domain, with the rest obtained from reference TRBV5-1 and TRBJ2-7, is as follows: KAGVTQTPRYLIKTRGQQVTLSCSPISGHRSVSWYQQTPGQGLQFLFEYFSETQRNKGNFPGRFSGRQFSNSRSEMNVSTLELGDSALYLCASSLERGFTYEQYFGPGTRLTVT.

The CDR3: CASSALRQGTNYGYTF. The CDR3 nucleotides are TGTGCCAGCAGTGCCCTCCGACAGGGGACTAACTATGGCTACACCTTC. The V gene is TRBV6-1, the J gene TRBJ1-2; TRBD1 agrees at 8 bases. In germline, CDR1 is MNHNS, CDR2 SASEGT. V lost 4 bases, J lost 0 bases, and 7 bases stayed unmatched. This CDR3 region has 16 residues.

The rearrangement uses TRBV7-2 and TRBJ2-5; no clear D gene. V lost 0 bases and J 2 bases, leaving 7 bases between the germline ends. This CDR3 comprises 14 residues. Looked up from germline, CDR1 is SGHTA and CDR2 is FQGNSA. The CDR3 loop is CASSLAHGQETQYF. For the CDR3, the DNA is TGTGCCAGCAGCTTAGCGCACGGTCAAGAGACCCAGTACTTC. Drawing the rest from reference TRBV7-2 and TRBJ2-5, the complete variable domain is GAGVSQSPSNKVTEKGKDVELRCDPISGHTALYWYRQSLGQGLEFLIYFQGNSAPDKSGLPSDRFSAERTGGSVSTLTIQRTQQEDSAVYLCASSLAHGQETQYFGPGTRLLVL.

The chain recombines TRBV9 with TRBJ1-3, with unresolved D. Germline V lookup: CDR1 SGDLS, CDR2 YYNGEE. V dropped 0 bases and J dropped 9 bases, with 22 bases sitting between them. The CDR3 totals 17 residues. The CDR3: CASSVESLNWETGTIYF. CDR3 bases: TGTGCCAGCAGCGTAGAATCTTTAAACTGGGAGACGGGCACCATATATTTT.

The chain couples TRBV7-3 to TRBJ2-2, with 10 bases aligning to TRBD2. Germline assignment: CDR1 SGHTA and CDR2 FQGTGA. Unmatched junction bases numbered 6, after V lost 4 bases and J lost 4 bases. The CDR3 length is 16 residues. The CDR3: CASSSSRLAGTGELFF. The CDR3 nucleotides read TGTGCCAGCAGCTCCTCACGACTAGCGGGCACCGGGGAGCTGTTTTTT.

The V and J genes are TRBV6-5 and TRBJ2-7, with D possibly being TRBD1 (6 bases). The CDR3 runs 12 residues. Germline loops: CDR1 MNHEY, CDR2 SVGAGI. The germline V and J ends were trimmed by 8 bases and 6 bases, with 14 bases remaining between them. The CDR3 DNA reads as TGTGCCAGCGGGGGCCTGACCTGCGAGCAGTACTTC. Translated: CASGGLTCEQYF.

The chain combines TRBV5-4 with TRBJ2-3; the match to TRBD2 covers 9 bases. This CDR3 region has 15 residues. Unmatched junction bases numbered 8, after V lost 4 bases and J lost 5 bases. CDR1 is SGHNT and CDR2 is YYREEE in the germline V gene (reference sequence). In DNA form, the CDR3 reads TGTGCCAGCAGCGCAGCGGGGGGCAGGCAAGATACGCAGTATTTT. Amino acids: CASSAAGGRQDTQYF.

The J gene is TRBJ1-2, the V gene TRBV30; D ambiguous. The CDR3 runs to 11 residues. Germline assignment: CDR1 GTSNPN and CDR2 SVGIG (reference sequence). V lost 3 bases to trimming and J lost 4 bases, with 6 bases between them. This CDR3 reads CAWRPGYGYTF. As DNA, the CDR3 is TGTGCCTGGAGACCGGGCTATGGCTACACCTTC.

This clone was seen just once. The genes are TRBV5-4 and TRBJ2-1; TRBD2 aligns across 11 bases. The CDR3 loop spans 17 amino acids. Germline CDR1 is SGHNT and CDR2 is YYREEE (reference sequence). Trimming removed 3 bases from V and 7 bases from J; junction bases left unmatched: 12. The CDR3 loop reads CASSSAPTSGVGNEQFF. CDR3 nucleotides: TGTGCCAGCAGCTCAGCTCCGACTAGCGGGGTGGGGAATGAGCAGTTCTTC.

The J gene is TRBJ1-1, the V gene TRBV9, with unresolved D. Germline-derived CDR1 and CDR2 are SGDLS and YYNGEE. V was cut by 0 bases and J by 3 bases, with 9 bases left in between. CDR3 length equals 14 residues. This chain's CDR3 is CASSVGARDTEAFF. The CDR3 DNA reads as TGTGCCAGCAGCGTAGGGGCGAGAGACACTGAAGCTTTCTTT.

The chain links TRBV27 to TRBJ2-7; 12 bases are shared with TRBD2. The ends lost 5 bases at V and 2 bases at J; junction bases unmatched: 7. This CDR3 comprises 16 residues. Germline V lookup: CDR1 MNHEY, CDR2 SMNVEV (reference sequence). The CDR3 DNA is TGTGCCAGCAGTCTACCCGGACTAGCGGGGACCTACGAGCAGTACTTC. Its translation: CASSLPGLAGTYEQYF.

In its sample, this clone was seen once. The chain has TRBV19 and TRBJ2-2; D is unclear. This CDR3 is built from 13 residues. Per the germline V gene, CDR1 is LNHDA and CDR2 is SQIVND (reference sequence). V gave up 10 bases and J gave up 6 bases, with 15 bases separating them. The CDR3 coding sequence is TGTGCCACCCGAGAGGCGTGGGCCGGGGAGCTGTTTTTT. Encoded protein: CATREAWAGELFF.

V and J are TRBV2 and TRBJ1-6, with 7 bases matching TRBD1. This CDR3 is built from 14 residues. J was trimmed by 10 bases and V by 1 base; bases with no gene match: 4. Germline CDR1 and CDR2: SNHLY and FYNNEI. CDR3 coding DNA: TGTGCCAGCAGTGAAGGACAGGGAAGATCACCCCTCCACTTT. Its protein product is CASSEGQGRSPLHF.

This clone was observed once. The genes are TRBV30 and TRBJ2-1, with 7 nucleotides matching TRBD2. This CDR3 region has 13 residues. With 4 bases clipped from V and 6 bases from J, the junction kept 6 bases outside the gene matches. The germline gives CDR1 GTSNPN, CDR2 SVGIG (reference sequence). The DNA for the CDR3 is TGTGCCTGGACGGGGGGATCGGGCAATGAGCAGTTCTTC. Its translation: CAWTGGSGNEQFF.

The genes are TRBV28 and TRBJ1-4; TRBD1 matches 7 bases. The ends lost 7 bases at V and 6 bases at J; junction bases unmatched: 11. This CDR3 region has 15 residues. Looked up from germline, CDR1 is MDHEN and CDR2 is SYDVKM. CDR3 bases: TGTGCCAGCACCCAAACAGGGGAACGGGATGAAAAACTGTTTTTT. This sequence encodes CASTQTGERDEKLFF. Looking up the rest from reference TRBV28 and TRBJ1-4 gives the full variable domain: DVKVTQSSRYLVKRTGEKVFLECVQDMDHENMFWYRQDPGLGLRLIYFSYDVKMKEKGDIPEGYSVSREKKERFSLILESASTNQTSMYLCASTQTGERDEKLFFGSGTQLSVL.

This clone has a single count. The chain uses TRBV10-2 and TRBJ2-1; 7 bases agree with TRBD1. V dropped 6 bases and J dropped 0; count of bases not matched to a gene: 8. This CDR3 region has 16 residues. Germline-derived CDR1 and CDR2 are WSHSY and SAAADI. CDR3 in amino acids: CASRATGPSSYNEQFF. Here the CDR3 DNA reads TGCGCCAGCAGAGCGACAGGGCCAAGCTCCTACAATGAGCAGTTCTTC.